This T cell receptor (beta chain) appears in the sequencing data of a study of beta chain features in type 1 diabetes. This CDR3 has 15 amino acids. CDR1 and CDR2 from the germline V gene are MGHRA and YSYEKL. Losses at the gene ends were 1 base for V and 0 bases for J; bases not matched to a gene: 3. Isolated RNA was reverse transcribed in full, so expressed TCRB transcripts were sequenced. The assay was immunoSEQ multiplex PCR, and TCRdb's table has in-frame clones only and misses some. The sample has under 400,000 clones; about 18% are singletons. The chain uses TRBV4-1 and TRBJ2-7; 7 nucleotides agree with TRBD1. The material sequenced was naive CD4+ T cells from blood. This sequence was found in a woman aged 18 to 35 in good health. The CDR3 DNA sequence: TGCGCCAGCAGCCAAGGAGGGACAGCCTCCTACGAGCAGTACTTC. Its translation is CASSQGGTASYEQYF.